Sequencing of this T cell receptor (beta chain) was carried out in a study of OX40 agonist ivuxolimab in advanced cancers. Findings and caveats of the study: People who partly responded at 0.1-3.0 mg/kg had some of the least clonal expansion seen.

In germline, CDR1 is SGHTS, CDR2 YDEGEE. The CDR3 loop spans 15 amino acids. The V gene end was trimmed by 3 bases and the J gene end by 4 bases; junction bases not matched to a gene: 1. Using immunoSEQ multiplex PCR, the repertoire was profiled, and TCRdb retains in-frame clones only, with some absent. The data hold about 50,000 clones, with 87% observed a single time. Concerning this clone itself: The antigen remains unidentified.

V is TRBV5-8 and J is TRBJ2-1, with 13 bases lining up with TRBD2. The sample here was CD4+ or CD8+ T cells sorted from blood, taken in a trial of the OX40 agonist ivuxolimab. This TCR was recovered from an adult with an advanced solid tumor such as melanoma, head and neck, liver or kidney cancer. In DNA, the CDR3 is TGTGCCAGCAGCTGGGGACTAGCGGGGTACAATGAGCAGTTCTTC. Protein: CASSWGLAGYNEQFF.